This T cell receptor (beta chain) was captured by sequencing in a study of T cells in Graves' hyperthyroidism and ophthalmopathy. Study-level results: In simple terms, a model built on 13 V-J features told ophthalmopathy apart from stable hyperthyroidism. Model output signaled ophthalmopathy a median 6.5 months ahead of onset.

Researchers amplified the TCR beta CDR3 regions from RNA transcripts. HTBI primers were the set used in a first-round RT-PCR of the TCR CDR3. TCRdb called the multiplex PCR reads again in MiXCR, with one record for every CDR3 protein. The table records fewer than 650,000 distinct CDR3 sequences, 46% of them present only once. From germline, CDR1 is SNHLY and CDR2 FYNNEI. The CDR3 is 14 residues long. Trimming shortened V by 6 bases and J by 5 bases, and 16 bases separated the two germline ends. This clonotype has just a few counts. Its antigen is currently unknown. The sequence was obtained from an adult woman with Graves' disease, either hyperthyroidism or ophthalmopathy (not recorded which). Sequenced material: peripheral blood or thyroid tissue (not recorded which). The chain recombines TRBV2 with TRBJ2-5; TRBD1 might be the D (6 bases). CDR3 region: CASRPMTGPETQYF. The CDR3 DNA is TGTGCCAGCAGGCCTATGACAGGACCGGAGACCCAGTACTTC.